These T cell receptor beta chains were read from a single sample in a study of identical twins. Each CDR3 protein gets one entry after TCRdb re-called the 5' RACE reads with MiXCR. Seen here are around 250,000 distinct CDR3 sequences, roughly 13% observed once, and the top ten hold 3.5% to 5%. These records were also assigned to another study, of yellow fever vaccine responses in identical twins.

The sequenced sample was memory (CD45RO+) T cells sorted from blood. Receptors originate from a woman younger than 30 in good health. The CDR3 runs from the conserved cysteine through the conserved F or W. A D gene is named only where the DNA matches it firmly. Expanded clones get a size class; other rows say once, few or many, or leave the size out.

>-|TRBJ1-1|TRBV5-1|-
CASSLSASVNTEAFF
TGCGCCAGCAGCTTGTCGGCCAGCGTGAACACTGAAGCTTTCTTT
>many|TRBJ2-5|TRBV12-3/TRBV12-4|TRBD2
CASRRGAGGGETQYF
TGTGCCAGCAGGCGGGGAGCGGGAGGAGGAGAGACCCAGTACTTC
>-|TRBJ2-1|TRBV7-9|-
CASSLALLGNEQFF
TGTGCCAGCAGCTTAGCGCTGTTGGGCAATGAGCAGTTCTTC
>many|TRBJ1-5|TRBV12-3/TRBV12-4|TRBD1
CASSGNRGGSNQPQHF
TGTGCCAGCAGTGGGAACAGGGGCGGTAGCAATCAGCCCCAGCATTTT
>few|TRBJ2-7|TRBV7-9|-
CASSFRDLYEQYF
TGTGCCAGCAGCTTCCGGGACTTGTACGAGCAGTACTTC
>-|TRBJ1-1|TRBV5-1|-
CASSLDAGNTEAFF
TGCGCCAGCAGCTTGGATGCAGGGAACACTGAAGCTTTCTTT
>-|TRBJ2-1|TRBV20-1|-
CSARTPKLGNEQFF
TGCAGTGCTAGAACCCCTAAACTGGGGAATGAGCAGTTCTTC
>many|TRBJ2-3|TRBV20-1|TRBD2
CSARDLAGGTDTQYF
TGCAGTGCTAGAGATCTGGCGGGGGGCACAGATACGCAGTATTTT
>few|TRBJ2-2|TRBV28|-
CASSSGQLNTGELFF
TGTGCCAGCAGTTCTGGACAGCTCAACACCGGGGAGCTGTTTTTT
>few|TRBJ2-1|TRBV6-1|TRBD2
CASRAYGGKVRDNEQFF
TGTGCCAGCAGGGCCTACGGGGGGAAGGTGAGGGACAATGAGCAGTTCTTC
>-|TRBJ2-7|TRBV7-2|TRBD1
CASSLASGTGSASQYF
TGTGCCAGCAGCTTAGCGTCCGGGACAGGGTCCGCTTCGCAGTACTTC
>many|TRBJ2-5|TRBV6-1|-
CASSPIRGEETQYF
TGTGCCAGCAGCCCAATCAGGGGTGAAGAGACCCAGTACTTC
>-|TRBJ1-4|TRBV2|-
CASTRGTTRNEKLFF
TGTGCCAGCACCCGCGGGACGACCAGGAATGAAAAACTGTTTTTT
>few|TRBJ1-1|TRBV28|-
CASSLLRTYEAFF
TGTGCCAGCAGTTTACTCCGAACTTATGAAGCTTTCTTT
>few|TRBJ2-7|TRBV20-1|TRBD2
CSAASGGEGEQYF
TGCAGTGCTGCTAGCGGGGGGGAAGGGGAGCAGTACTTC
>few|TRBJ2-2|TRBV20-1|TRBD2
CSATTSGPNTGELFF
TGCAGTGCTACTACTAGCGGGCCGAACACCGGGGAGCTGTTTTTT
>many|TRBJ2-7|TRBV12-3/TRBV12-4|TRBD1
CASRPTGPYEQYF
TGTGCCAGCAGGCCGACAGGGCCTTACGAGCAGTACTTC